The 11 T cell receptor beta chains given below trace back to one sample, sequenced in a study of cytomegalovirus exposure and HLA in healthy donors. The PCR made use of 60 Vbeta and 13 Jbeta primers. Sequenced by immunoSEQ multiplex PCR; TCRdb stores in-frame clones only, minus some. Of about 96,000 clones in the sample, around 74% are singletons; the top ten hold about 7%. The source material was PBMCs. The receptors stem from a man aged 45-65 years in good health and CMV-seropositive.

The chain uses TRBV5-1 and TRBJ1-4; D is perhaps TRBD1 (5 bases). Germline loops: CDR1 SGHRS, CDR2 YFSETQ. The V end was cut by 2 bases, the J end by 1 base, with 9 bases between. The CDR3 is 15 residues long. For the CDR3, the DNA is TGCGCCAGCAGCTTATCGGGGGGAACTAATGAAAAACTGTTTTTT. It codes for CASSLSGGTNEKLFF.

V and J are TRBV2 and TRBJ2-1; no reliable D call. Trimming left V 3 bases short and J 7 bases short, with 13 bases between. The CDR3 has 14 amino acids. Germline values: CDR1 SNHLY, CDR2 FYNNEI. CDR3 sequence (DNA): TGTGCCAGCAGTGACTCAACTACAAGGAATGAGCAGTTCTTC. Protein product: CASSDSTTRNEQFF. Looking up the rest from reference TRBV2 and TRBJ2-1 gives the full variable domain: EPEVTQTPSHQVTQMGQEVILRCVPISNHLYFYWYRQILGQKVEFLVSFYNNEISEKSEIFDDQFSVERPDGSNFTLKIRSTKLEDSAMYFCASSDSTTRNEQFFGPGTRLTVL.

This chain uses TRBV11-1 with TRBJ1-1; D might be TRBD1 (5 bases). This CDR3 has 15 amino acids. CDR1 and CDR2 from the germline V gene are SGHAT and FQDESV (reference sequence). V was trimmed by 2 bases and J by 6 bases, leaving 16 bases between them. The CDR3 loop reads CASSLRLTDFAEAFF. The CDR3, as DNA: TGTGCCAGCAGCTTACGGCTGACAGACTTCGCTGAAGCTTTCTTT.

The rearrangement joins TRBV4-3 to TRBJ1-1; possible D gene TRBD1, 6 bases. Trimming shortened V by 2 bases and J by 4 bases, and 14 bases separated the two germline ends. This CDR3 contains 15 residues. Germline CDR1 is LGHNA and CDR2 is YSLEER. The CDR3 loop is CASSQPGQPSTEAFF. In nucleotides, the CDR3 is TGCGCCAGCAGCCAACCTGGACAGCCTAGCACTGAAGCTTTCTTT.

The chain joins TRBV27 to TRBJ2-7; 7 bases map to TRBD1. Unmatched junction bases numbered 3, after V lost 5 bases and J lost 5 bases. The CDR3 extends over 12 amino acids. Per germline, CDR1 MNHEY and CDR2 SMNVEV (reference sequence). The CDR3 reads CASSIQGNEQYF. The CDR3 coding sequence is TGTGCCAGCAGTATACAGGGGAACGAGCAGTACTTC.

The chain recombines TRBV5-1 with TRBJ1-2, with 8 bases matching TRBD1. V lost 4 bases to trimming and J lost 3 bases; unmatched junction nucleotides: 2. The CDR3 is 13 residues long. Germline V gene sequence: CDR1 SGHRS, CDR2 YFSETQ. The chain's CDR3 is CASSTDRDYGYTF. The DNA for the CDR3 is TGCGCCAGCAGCACGGACAGGGACTATGGCTACACCTTC. The variable domain in full, with the rest retrieved from reference TRBV5-1 and TRBJ1-2, is KAGVTQTPRYLIKTRGQQVTLSCSPISGHRSVSWYQQTPGQGLQFLFEYFSETQRNKGNFPGRFSGRQFSNSRSEMNVSTLELGDSALYLCASSTDRDYGYTFGSGTRLTVV.

The rearrangement uses TRBV10-3 and TRBJ1-5; TRBD1 aligns across 9 bases. Per germline, CDR1 ENHRY and CDR2 SYGVKD. The CDR3 is made up of 13 amino acids. Germline trimming cut 5 bases from V and 5 bases from J; bases unmatched to any gene: 1. CDR3 nucleotides: TGTGCCATCAGTCGGGACAGGGATCAGCCCCAGCATTTT. Protein sequence: CAISRDRDQPQHF.

This sequence joins TRBV7-2 and TRBJ2-5, with 8 bases aligning to TRBD1. Germline V gives CDR1 SGHTA, CDR2 FQGNSA. V was clipped by 4 bases and J by 7 bases; unmatched bases: 11. CDR3 length: 15 amino acids. The CDR3 region is CASSSSQGAAGTQYF. CDR3 in DNA: TGTGCCAGCAGCTCTTCTCAGGGGGCTGCGGGGACCCAGTACTTC. Looking up the rest from reference TRBV7-2 and TRBJ2-5 gives the full variable domain: GAGVSQSPSNKVTEKGKDVELRCDPISGHTALYWYRQSLGQGLEFLIYFQGNSAPDKSGLPSDRFSAERTGGSVSTLTIQRTQQEDSAVYLCASSSSQGAAGTQYFGPGTRLLVL.

The chain is built from TRBV6-5 and TRBJ2-4; 10 bases line up with TRBD1. CDR3 length equals 13 residues. Trimming removed 6 bases from V and 7 bases from J; junction bases left unmatched: 3. Per the germline V gene, CDR1 is MNHEY and CDR2 is SVGAGI. CDR3 DNA: TGTGCCAGCAGGTCGGGACAGGGGAACATTCAGTACTTC. Translating gives CASRSGQGNIQYF.

This chain joins TRBV9 and TRBJ2-7; D possibly corresponds to TRBD1 (6 bases). The CDR3 has 14 residues. Per the germline V gene, CDR1 is SGDLS and CDR2 is YYNGEE. Trimming took off 3 bases at V and 6 bases at J, with 16 bases between the two ends. CDR3 in DNA: TGTGCCAGCAGCGAAGGAGGAGGACAGCTCGAGCAGTACTTC. Amino acid sequence: CASSEGGGQLEQYF.

The chain combines TRBV5-1 with TRBJ2-2, with TRBD2 identical over 10 bases. The V gene's germline CDR1 is SGHRS and CDR2 YFSETQ. This CDR3 has 16 amino acids. The V and J ends lost 0 bases and 1 base, in that order; junction bases with no gene match: 0. CDR3 bases: TGCGCCAGCAGCTTGGCTAGCGGGGGGAACACCGGGGAGCTGTTTTTT. Its protein is CASSLASGGNTGELFF. The full variable domain, rest sourced from reference TRBV5-1 and TRBJ2-2, is KAGVTQTPRYLIKTRGQQVTLSCSPISGHRSVSWYQQTPGQGLQFLFEYFSETQRNKGNFPGRFSGRQFSNSRSEMNVSTLELGDSALYLCASSLASGGNTGELFFGEGSRLTVL.